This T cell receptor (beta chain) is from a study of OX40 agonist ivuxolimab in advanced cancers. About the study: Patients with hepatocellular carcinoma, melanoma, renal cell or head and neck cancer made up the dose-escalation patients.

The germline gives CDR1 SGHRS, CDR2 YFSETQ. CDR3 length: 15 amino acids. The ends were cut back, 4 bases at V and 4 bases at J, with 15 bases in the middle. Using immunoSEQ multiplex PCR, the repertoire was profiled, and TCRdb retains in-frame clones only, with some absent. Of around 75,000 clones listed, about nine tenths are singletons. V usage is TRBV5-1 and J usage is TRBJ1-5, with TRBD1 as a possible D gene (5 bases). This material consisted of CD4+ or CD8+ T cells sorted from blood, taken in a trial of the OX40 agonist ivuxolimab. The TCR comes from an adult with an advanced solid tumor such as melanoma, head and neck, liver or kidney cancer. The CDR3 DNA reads TGCGCCAGCAGCCTTATACCCGAGGGGAATCAGCCCCAGCATTTT. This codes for CASSLIPEGNQPQHF.